The present T cell receptor beta chain was sequenced within a study of PD-L1 blockade in urothelial cancer. Turning to the study itself: Each blood sample yielded a median of about 140,000 T cells.

Described time point: peripheral blood 6 weeks after treatment start. Disease in patients was locally advanced or metastatic urothelial carcinoma. The table came from immunoSEQ multiplex PCR; TCRdb's copy has only in-frame clones and leaves some out. The repertoire holds under 40,000 clones, with roughly nine tenths as singletons. The CDR3 contains 15 residues. V shed 1 base and J 4 bases; nucleotides not matched to a gene: 3. CDR1 and CDR2 from the germline V gene are SGHVS and FQNEAQ. The source is a man at least 80 years old with urothelial cancer. Sequenced here: PBMCs, sampled around atezolizumab (anti-PD-L1) treatment. The J gene is TRBJ1-5, the V gene TRBV7-8; the match to TRBD1 covers 8 bases. This CDR3 reads CASSLGQGINQPQHF. CDR3 nucleotides: TGTGCCAGCAGCTTAGGACAGGGGATAAATCAGCCCCAGCATTTT.